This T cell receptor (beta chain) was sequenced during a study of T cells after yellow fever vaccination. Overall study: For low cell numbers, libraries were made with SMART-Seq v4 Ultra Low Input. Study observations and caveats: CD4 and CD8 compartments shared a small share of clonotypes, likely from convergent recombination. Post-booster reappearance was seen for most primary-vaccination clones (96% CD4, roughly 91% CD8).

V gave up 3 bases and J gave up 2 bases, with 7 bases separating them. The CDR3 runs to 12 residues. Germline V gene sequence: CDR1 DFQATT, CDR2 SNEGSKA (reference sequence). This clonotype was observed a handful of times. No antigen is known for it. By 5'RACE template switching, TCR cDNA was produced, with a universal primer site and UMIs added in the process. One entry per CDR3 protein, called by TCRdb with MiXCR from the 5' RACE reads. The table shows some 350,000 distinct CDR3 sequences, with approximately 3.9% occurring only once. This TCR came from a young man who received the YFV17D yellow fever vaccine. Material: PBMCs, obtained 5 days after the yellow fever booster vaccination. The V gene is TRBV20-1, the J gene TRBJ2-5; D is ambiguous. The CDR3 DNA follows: TGCAGTGCTAGTTGGGGTCAAGAGACCCAGTACTTC. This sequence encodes CSASWGQETQYF.